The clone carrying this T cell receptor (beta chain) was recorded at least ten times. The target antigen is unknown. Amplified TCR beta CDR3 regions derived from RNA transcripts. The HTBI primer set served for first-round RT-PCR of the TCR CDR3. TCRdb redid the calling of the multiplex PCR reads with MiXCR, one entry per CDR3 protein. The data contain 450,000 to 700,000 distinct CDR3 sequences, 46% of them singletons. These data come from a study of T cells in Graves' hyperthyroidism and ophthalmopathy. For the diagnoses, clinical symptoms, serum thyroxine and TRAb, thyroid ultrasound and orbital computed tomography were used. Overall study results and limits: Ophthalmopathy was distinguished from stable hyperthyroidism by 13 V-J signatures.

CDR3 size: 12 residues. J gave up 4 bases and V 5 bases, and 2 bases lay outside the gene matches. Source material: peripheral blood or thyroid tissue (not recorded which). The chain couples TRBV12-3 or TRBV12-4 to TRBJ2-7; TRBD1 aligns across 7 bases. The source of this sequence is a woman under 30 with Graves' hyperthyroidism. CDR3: CASSPGQYEQYF. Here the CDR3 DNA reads TGTGCCAGCAGTCCGGGACAGTACGAGCAGTACTTC.